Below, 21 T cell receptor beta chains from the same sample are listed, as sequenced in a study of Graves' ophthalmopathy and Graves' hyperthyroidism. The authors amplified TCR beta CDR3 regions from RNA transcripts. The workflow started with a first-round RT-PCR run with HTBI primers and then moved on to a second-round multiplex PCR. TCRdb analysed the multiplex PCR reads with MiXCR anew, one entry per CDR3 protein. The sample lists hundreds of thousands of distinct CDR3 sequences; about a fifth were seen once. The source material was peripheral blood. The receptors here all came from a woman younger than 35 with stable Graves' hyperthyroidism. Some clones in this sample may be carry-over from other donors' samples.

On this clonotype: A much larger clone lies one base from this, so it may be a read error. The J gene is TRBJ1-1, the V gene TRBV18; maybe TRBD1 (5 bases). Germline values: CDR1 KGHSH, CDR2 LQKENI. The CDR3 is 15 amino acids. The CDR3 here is CASSPPGAQDTEASF. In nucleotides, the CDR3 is TGTGCCAGCTCACCACCAGGGGCCCAGGACACTGAAGCTTCCTTT.

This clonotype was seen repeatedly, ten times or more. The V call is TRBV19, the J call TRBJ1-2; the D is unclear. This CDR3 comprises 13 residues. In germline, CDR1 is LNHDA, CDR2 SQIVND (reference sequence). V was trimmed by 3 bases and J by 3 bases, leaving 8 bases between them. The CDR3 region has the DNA TGTGCCAGTAGTATTGTGGCGGACTATGGCTACACCTTC. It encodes CASSIVADYGYTF.

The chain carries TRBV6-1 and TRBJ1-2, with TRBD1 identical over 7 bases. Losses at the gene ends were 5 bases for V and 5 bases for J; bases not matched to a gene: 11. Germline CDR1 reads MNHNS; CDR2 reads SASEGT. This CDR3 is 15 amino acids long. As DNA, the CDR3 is TGTGCCAGCAGTCCAGGGGGACGGAGGGCATATGGCTACACCTTC. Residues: CASSPGGRRAYGYTF.

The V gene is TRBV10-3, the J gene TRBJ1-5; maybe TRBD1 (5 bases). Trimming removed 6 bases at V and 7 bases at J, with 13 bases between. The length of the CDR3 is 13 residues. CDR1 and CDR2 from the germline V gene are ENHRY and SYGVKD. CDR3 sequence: CAIREGWSQPQHF. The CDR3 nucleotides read TGTGCCATCAGGGAGGGGTGGTCGCAGCCCCAGCATTTT.

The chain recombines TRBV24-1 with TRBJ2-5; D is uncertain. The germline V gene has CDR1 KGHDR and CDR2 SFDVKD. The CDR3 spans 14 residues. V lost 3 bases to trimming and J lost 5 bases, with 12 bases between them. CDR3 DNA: TGTGCCACCAGTGATCCCGTCGGCGCGGAGACCCAGTACTTC. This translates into CATSDPVGAETQYF.

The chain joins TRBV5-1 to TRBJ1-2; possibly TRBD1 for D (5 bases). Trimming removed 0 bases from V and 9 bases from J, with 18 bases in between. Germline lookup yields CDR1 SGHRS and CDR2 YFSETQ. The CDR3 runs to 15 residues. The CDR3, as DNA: TGCGCCAGCAGCTTGGGGGCCAGGGAGGTGAGGAGCTACACCTTC. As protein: CASSLGAREVRSYTF.

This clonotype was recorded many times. Written as DNA, the CDR3 is TGTGCCAGCAGTCCCCAATCTCCTGGCAGACGAGCCTACGAGCAGTACTTC. It specifies CASSPQSPGRRAYEQYF. The chain carries TRBV12-3 or TRBV12-4 and TRBJ2-7, with D unresolved. The CDR3 is 17 residues long. V lost 5 bases and J 2 bases, leaving 22 bases between the germline ends.

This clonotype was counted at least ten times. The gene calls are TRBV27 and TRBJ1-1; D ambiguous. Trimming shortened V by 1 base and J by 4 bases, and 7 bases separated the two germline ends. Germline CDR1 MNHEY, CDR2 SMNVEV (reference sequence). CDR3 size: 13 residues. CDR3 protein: CASSLYPSTEAFF. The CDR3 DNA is TGTGCCAGCAGTTTATACCCGTCCACTGAAGCTTTCTTT.

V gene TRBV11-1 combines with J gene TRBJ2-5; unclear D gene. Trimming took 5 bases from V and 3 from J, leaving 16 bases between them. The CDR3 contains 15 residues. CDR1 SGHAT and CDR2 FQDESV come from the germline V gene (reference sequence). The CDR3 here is CASSEDARYKETQYF. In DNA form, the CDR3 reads TGTGCCAGCAGCGAGGATGCGCGGTACAAAGAGACCCAGTACTTC.

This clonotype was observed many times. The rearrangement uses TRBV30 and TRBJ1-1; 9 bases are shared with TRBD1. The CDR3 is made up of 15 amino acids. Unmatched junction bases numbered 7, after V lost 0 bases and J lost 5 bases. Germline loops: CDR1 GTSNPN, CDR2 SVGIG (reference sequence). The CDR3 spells CAWSVLGQGRTEAFF. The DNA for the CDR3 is TGTGCCTGGAGTGTACTAGGACAGGGGCGAACTGAAGCTTTCTTT.

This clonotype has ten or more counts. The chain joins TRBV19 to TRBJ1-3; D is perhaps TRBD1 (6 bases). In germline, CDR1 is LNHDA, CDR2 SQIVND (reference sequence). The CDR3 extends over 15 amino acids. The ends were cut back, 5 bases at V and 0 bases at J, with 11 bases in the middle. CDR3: CASSGGRISGNTIYF. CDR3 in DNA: TGTGCCAGTAGTGGGGGGCGCATCTCTGGAAACACCATATATTTT. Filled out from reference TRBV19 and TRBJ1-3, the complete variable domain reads DGGITQSPKYLFRKEGQNVTLSCEQNLNHDAMYWYRQDPGQGLRLIYYSQIVNDFQKGDIAEGYSVSREKKESFPLTVTSAQKNPTAFYLCASSGGRISGNTIYFGEGSWLTVV.

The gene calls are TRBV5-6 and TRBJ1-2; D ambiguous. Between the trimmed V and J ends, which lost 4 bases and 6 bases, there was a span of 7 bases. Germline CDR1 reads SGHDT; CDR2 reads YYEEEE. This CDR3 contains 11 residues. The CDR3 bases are TGTGCCAGCAGCCAGGCCCATGGCTACACCTTC. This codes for CASSQAHGYTF.

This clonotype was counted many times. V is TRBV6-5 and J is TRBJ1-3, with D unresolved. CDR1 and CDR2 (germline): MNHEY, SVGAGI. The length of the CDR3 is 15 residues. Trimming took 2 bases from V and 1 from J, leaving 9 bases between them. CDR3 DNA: TGTGCCAGCAGTTACGGCAGACCGTCTGGAAACACCATATATTTT. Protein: CASSYGRPSGNTIYF.

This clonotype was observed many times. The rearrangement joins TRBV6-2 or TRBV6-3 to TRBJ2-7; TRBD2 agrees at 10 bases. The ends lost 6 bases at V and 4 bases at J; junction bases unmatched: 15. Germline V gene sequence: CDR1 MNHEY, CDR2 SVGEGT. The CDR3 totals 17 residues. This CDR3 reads CASSSDLSGGAWYEQYF. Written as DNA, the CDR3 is TGTGCCAGCAGCAGCGACCTCAGCGGGGGGGCGTGGTACGAGCAGTACTTC.

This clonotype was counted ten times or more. The CDR3 region has the DNA TGTGCCAGCAGTTTGACAGGCTACTCCTATAATTCACCCCTCCACTTT. Translated, it gives CASSLTGYSYNSPLHF. The chain couples TRBV28 to TRBJ1-6; a possible D gene is TRBD1 (6 bases). The CDR3 contains 16 residues. CDR1 and CDR2 from the germline V gene are MDHEN and SYDVKM. V gave up 3 bases and J gave up 0 bases, with 9 bases separating them.

The CDR3 DNA reads TGTGCCAGCAGTCCCTACCGGGACAGCAACACTGAAGCTTTCTTT. As protein: CASSPYRDSNTEAFF. This chain joins TRBV6-1 and TRBJ1-1; TRBD1 matches at 7 bases. There are 15 residues in the CDR3. CDR1 is MNHNS and CDR2 is SASEGT in the germline V gene. V trimming: 5 bases; J trimming: 2 bases; junction bases outside the gene matches: 8.

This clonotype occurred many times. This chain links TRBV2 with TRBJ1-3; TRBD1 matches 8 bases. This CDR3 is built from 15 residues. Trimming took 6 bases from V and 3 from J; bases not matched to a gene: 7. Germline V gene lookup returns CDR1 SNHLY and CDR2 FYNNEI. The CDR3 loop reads CASRTRGLGGNTIYF. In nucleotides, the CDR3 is TGTGCCAGCAGAACCAGGGGGCTAGGTGGAAACACCATATATTTT.

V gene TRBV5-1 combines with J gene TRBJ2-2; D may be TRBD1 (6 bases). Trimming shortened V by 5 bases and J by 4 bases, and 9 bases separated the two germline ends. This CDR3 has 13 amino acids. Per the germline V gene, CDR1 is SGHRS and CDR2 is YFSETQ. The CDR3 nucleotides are TGCGCCAGCAGGCCAGGGGTCACCGGGGAGCTGTTTTTT. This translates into CASRPGVTGELFF.

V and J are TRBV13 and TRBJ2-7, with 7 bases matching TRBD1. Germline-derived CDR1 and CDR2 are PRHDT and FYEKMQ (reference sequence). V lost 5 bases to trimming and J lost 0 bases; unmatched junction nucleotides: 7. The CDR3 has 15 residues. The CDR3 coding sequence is TGTGCCAGCAGCCCGTTACAGGGGCCCTCCTACGAGCAGTACTTC. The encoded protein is CASSPLQGPSYEQYF.

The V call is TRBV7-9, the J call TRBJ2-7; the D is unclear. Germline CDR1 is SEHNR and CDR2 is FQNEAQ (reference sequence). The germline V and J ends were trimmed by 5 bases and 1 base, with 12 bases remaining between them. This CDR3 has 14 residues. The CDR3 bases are TGTGCCAGCAGCCCCCCTATCAATTCCTACGAGCAGTACTTC. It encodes CASSPPINSYEQYF.

In DNA form, the CDR3 reads TGTGCCAGCAGGGGTGGGCCGACCGCTGGAAACACCATATATTTT. Translation: CASRGGPTAGNTIYF. J is TRBJ1-3 and V is TRBV12-3 or TRBV12-4; D remains unclear. The CDR3 covers 15 residues. Trimming stripped 6 bases from V and 2 bases from J, with 14 bases between.